Each of the 5 T cell receptor beta chains below was sequenced from the same sample in a study of blood T cell repertoires in COVID-19. Generated by immunoSEQ multiplex PCR, the TCRdb table keeps only in-frame clones and is missing some. The data hold some 250,000 clones, with around 86% observed a single time. The sample comprised peripheral blood. All receptors derive from a woman aged 25 to 45 who had recovered from COVID-19.

This clone was counted once. V is TRBV19 and J is TRBJ2-6; D not resolved. The V gene's germline CDR1 is LNHDA and CDR2 SQIVND (reference sequence). CDR3 length: 15 residues. The germline V and J ends were trimmed by 3 bases and 1 base, with 7 bases remaining between them. The CDR3 nucleotides are TGTGCCAGTAGTATGACTCTGTCTGGGGCCAACGTCCTGACTTTC. Translating it yields CASSMTLSGANVLTF.

The CDR3 loop is CASSQVNRGDEQFF. CDR3 bases: TGCGCCAGCAGCCAAGTTAACAGGGGAGATGAGCAGTTCTTC. This rearrangement joins TRBV4-1 to TRBJ2-1; 7 bases match TRBD1. The junction had 5 bases not matched to a gene; V was cut back by 1 base and J by 8 bases. CDR1 and CDR2 (germline): MGHRA, YSYEKL. The CDR3 runs to 14 residues.

This clone appeared once. The V gene is TRBV12-5, the J gene TRBJ2-1; 14 positions match TRBD2. The CDR3 has 20 residues. Germline loops: CDR1 LGHNT, CDR2 FRNRAP. V was clipped by 0 bases and J by 1 base; unmatched bases: 8. Written as DNA, the CDR3 is TGTGCTAGTGGTTTGGTAAGGACTAGCGGGGGGCCTGGGTCCTACAATGAGCAGTTCTTC. This encodes CASGLVRTSGGPGSYNEQFF.

The gene calls are TRBV2 and TRBJ1-5, with D possibly TRBD1 on 6 matching bases. The CDR3 runs 15 residues. V was shortened by 5 bases and J by 7 bases, with 18 bases between the two germline ends. Germline V CDR1 and CDR2: SNHLY, FYNNEI. The CDR3 region is CASSTTQGVGQPQHF. The CDR3 DNA follows: TGTGCCAGCAGTACTACACAGGGAGTCGGACAGCCCCAGCATTTT. Combining the CDR3 with reference TRBV2 and TRBJ1-5 gives the whole variable domain EPEVTQTPSHQVTQMGQEVILRCVPISNHLYFYWYRQILGQKVEFLVSFYNNEISEKSEIFDDQFSVERPDGSNFTLKIRSTKLEDSAMYFCASSTTQGVGQPQHFGDGTRLSIL.

The chain has TRBV5-1 and TRBJ1-3; no reliable D call. Trimming cost V 0 bases and J 0 bases, with 7 bases left between them. The germline V gene has CDR1 SGHRS and CDR2 YFSETQ. The CDR3 loop spans 15 amino acids. CDR3 DNA: TGCGCCAGCAGCTTGGGACTGAGCTCTGGAAACACCATATATTTT. This gives the protein CASSLGLSSGNTIYF. The full variable domain, with the rest looked up from reference TRBV5-1 and TRBJ1-3, is KAGVTQTPRYLIKTRGQQVTLSCSPISGHRSVSWYQQTPGQGLQFLFEYFSETQRNKGNFPGRFSGRQFSNSRSEMNVSTLELGDSALYLCASSLGLSSGNTIYFGEGSWLTVV.